This T cell receptor beta chain is drawn from a study of CD4 and CD8 cells across lung adenocarcinoma regions. Samples came from patients with localized non-small cell lung adenocarcinoma. TCRdb re-analysed the PCR reads in MiXCR, keeping a single row per CDR3 protein. There are 9,500 to 11,000 distinct CDR3 sequences in the sample; less than 70% occur only once, and around 19% lies in the top ten. The CDR3 sequence is 15 residues long. CDR1 and CDR2 from the germline V gene are SGHTA and FQGNSA. This TCR came from a male donor with lung adenocarcinoma. The CD4 and CD8 labels of this study may be unreliable. The gene calls are TRBV7-2 and TRBJ2-1; TRBD2 matches at 9 bases. The J call could be wrong; TRBJ2-7 is a better fit for the DNA end. Sequenced sample: CD4+ T cells from the center of a lung tumor. CDR3 region: CASSWGLAVYYEQYF. DNA for the CDR3: TGTGCCAGCAGCTGGGGACTAGCAGTTTACTACGAGCAGTACTTC.